The T cell receptor (beta chain) described here comes from a study of read filtering for tumor transcriptome and immune sequencing. Across the study: IR-seq gave about 3.5 to 10.27 million TCR reads per sample; RNA-seq gave roughly 80 to 1,300.

Germline assignment: CDR1 LNHDA and CDR2 SQIVND (reference sequence). Trimming pared 6 bases from V and 5 bases from J, leaving 19 bases between. The CDR3 totals 16 residues. This library used approximately 390 ng RNA and molecular barcoded adaptors spanning alpha/delta and beta/gamma chains. Each CDR3 protein is one row after TCRdb ran MiXCR on the reads. Of tens of thousands of distinct CDR3 sequences listed, 20% to 25% are singletons. This clonotype was seen at least ten times. This chain connects TRBV19 to TRBJ2-2, with TRBD2 as a possible D gene (7 bases). Sequencing was performed on a population of CD138-negative cells sorted from bone marrow. This receptor was identified in a donor at least 40 years old with multiple myeloma. This chain's CDR3 is CASSPPAGARTGELFF. CDR3 bases: TGTGCCAGTAGCCCACCGGCGGGGGCTCGGACCGGGGAGCTGTTTTTT.